This record covers a single T cell receptor beta chain. The antigen remains undetermined. Based on CD45RO/CCR7/CD25/CD127/CD95/CD27, CD4+ regulatory, stem cell-like memory, naive and central memory cells were sorted. Sorting produced populations that all topped 95% purity. The sample belongs to a study of beta chain features in type 1 diabetes. Overall study context: The examined sorted cells totaled 107,917,701 across samples. Overall study results and limits: Shortening that was moderate but significant affected the TCRB CDR3s of Type 1 diabetes patients in all four CD4+ subsets.

The study reverse transcribed the entire isolated RNA, so it sequenced expressed TCRB transcripts. The protocol was immunoSEQ multiplex PCR, while the TCRdb copy is restricted to in-frame clones and leaves out a portion. The sample lists hundreds of thousands of clones; roughly an eighth were seen once. The germline V gene has CDR1 LGHNA and CDR2 YNFKEQ. The ends lost 5 bases at V and 0 bases at J; junction bases unmatched: 3. The CDR3 is 15 amino acids. The sequenced sample was naive CD4+ T cells from blood. The clonotype originates from a man aged 25-45 years with type 1 diabetes. The V gene is TRBV4-2, the J gene TRBJ2-1; 8 bases are a match to TRBD2. CDR3 loop: CASSTGTSSYNEQFF. CDR3 in DNA: TGTGCCAGCAGCACCGGGACTAGCTCCTACAATGAGCAGTTCTTC.